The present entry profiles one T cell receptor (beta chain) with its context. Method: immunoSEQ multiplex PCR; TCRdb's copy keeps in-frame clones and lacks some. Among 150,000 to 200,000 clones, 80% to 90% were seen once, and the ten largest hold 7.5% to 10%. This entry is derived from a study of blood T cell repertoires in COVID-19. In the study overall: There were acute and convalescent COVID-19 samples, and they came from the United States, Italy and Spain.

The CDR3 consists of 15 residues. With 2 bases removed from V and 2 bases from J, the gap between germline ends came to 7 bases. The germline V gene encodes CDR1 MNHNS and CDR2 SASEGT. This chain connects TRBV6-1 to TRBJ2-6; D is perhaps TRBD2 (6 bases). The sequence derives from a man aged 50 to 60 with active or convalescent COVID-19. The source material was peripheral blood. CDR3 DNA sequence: TGTGCCAGCAGTGAAACGGGGGCTGGGGCCAACGTCCTGACTTTC. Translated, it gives CASSETGAGANVLTF.